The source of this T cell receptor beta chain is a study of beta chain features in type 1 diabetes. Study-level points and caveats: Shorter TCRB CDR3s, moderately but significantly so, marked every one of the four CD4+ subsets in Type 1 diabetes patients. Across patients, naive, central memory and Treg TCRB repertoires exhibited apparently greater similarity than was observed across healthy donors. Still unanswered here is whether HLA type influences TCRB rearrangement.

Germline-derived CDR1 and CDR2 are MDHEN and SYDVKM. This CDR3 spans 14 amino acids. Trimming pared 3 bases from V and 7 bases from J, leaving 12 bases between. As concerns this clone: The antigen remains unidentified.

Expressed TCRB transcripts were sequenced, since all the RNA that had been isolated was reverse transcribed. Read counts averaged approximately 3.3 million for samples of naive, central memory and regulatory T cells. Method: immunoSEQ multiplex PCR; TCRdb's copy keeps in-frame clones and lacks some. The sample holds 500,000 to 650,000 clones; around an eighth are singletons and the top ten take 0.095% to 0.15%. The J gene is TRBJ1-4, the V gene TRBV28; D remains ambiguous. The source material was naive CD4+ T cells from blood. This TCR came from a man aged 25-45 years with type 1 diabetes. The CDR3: CASSFGQVGEKLFF. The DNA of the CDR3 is TGTGCCAGCAGTTTCGGGCAGGTCGGTGAAAAACTGTTTTTT.